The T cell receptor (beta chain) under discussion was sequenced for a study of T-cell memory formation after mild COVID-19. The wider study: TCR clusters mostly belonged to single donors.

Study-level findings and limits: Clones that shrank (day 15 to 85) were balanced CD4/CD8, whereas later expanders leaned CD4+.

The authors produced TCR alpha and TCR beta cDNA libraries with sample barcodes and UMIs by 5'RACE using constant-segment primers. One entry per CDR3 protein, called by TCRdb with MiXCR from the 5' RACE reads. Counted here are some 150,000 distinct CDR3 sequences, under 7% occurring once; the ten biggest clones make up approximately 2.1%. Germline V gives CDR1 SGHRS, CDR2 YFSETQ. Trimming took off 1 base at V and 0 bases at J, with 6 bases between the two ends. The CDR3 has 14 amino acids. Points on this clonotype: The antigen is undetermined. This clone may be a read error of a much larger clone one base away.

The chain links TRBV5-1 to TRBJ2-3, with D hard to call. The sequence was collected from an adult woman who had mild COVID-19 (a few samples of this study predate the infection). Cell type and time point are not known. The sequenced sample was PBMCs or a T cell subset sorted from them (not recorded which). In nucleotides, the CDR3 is TGCGCCAGCAGCTTGTACGTGAGCACAGATACGCAGTATTTT. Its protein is CASSLYVSTDTQYF.